These 3 T cell receptor beta chains were sequenced from one sample in a study of early T cells in non-severe SARS-CoV-2 infection. TCRdb re-analysed the 5' RACE reads in MiXCR, keeping a single row per CDR3 protein. The table shows approximately 71,000 distinct CDR3 sequences, with about 12% occurring only once. The sequencing input was whole blood. The source of these receptors is an adult who was a healthcare worker with PCR-confirmed SARS-CoV-2 infection or an uninfected control (not recorded which).

The chain recombines TRBV5-1 with TRBJ1-1; weak D call: TRBD1 (5 bases). V lost 0 bases, J lost 0 bases, and 15 bases lay in between. The germline CDR1 and CDR2 sequences are SGHRS and YFSETQ. The CDR3 contains 17 residues. The CDR3 DNA reads as TGCGCCAGCAGCTTGGCGGGGACCCTGCATCTGAACACTGAAGCTTTCTTT. The encoded protein is CASSLAGTLHLNTEAFF. Based on the CDR3 plus reference TRBV5-1 and TRBJ1-1, the full variable domain is KAGVTQTPRYLIKTRGQQVTLSCSPISGHRSVSWYQQTPGQGLQFLFEYFSETQRNKGNFPGRFSGRQFSNSRSEMNVSTLELGDSALYLCASSLAGTLHLNTEAFFGQGTRLTVV.

This clonotype was counted between two and nine times. This chain joins TRBV29-1 and TRBJ2-7, with a weak D call TRBD1 (5 bases). Germline V CDR1 and CDR2: SQVTM, ANQGSEA. Deletions cut 4 bases from V and 3 bases from J, with 16 bases between. CDR3 length: 14 amino acids. Here the CDR3 reads CSVARQGVGYEQYF. DNA for the CDR3: TGCAGCGTTGCGCGCCAGGGCGTAGGCTACGAGCAGTACTTC.

At least ten counts were recorded for this clonotype. The chain uses TRBV5-1 and TRBJ1-3; D is uncertain. Per germline, CDR1 SGHRS and CDR2 YFSETQ. V was shortened by 4 bases and J by 0 bases, with 8 bases between the two germline ends. The CDR3 spans 14 residues. CDR3 region: CASSQGSSGNTIYF. The CDR3 DNA reads TGCGCCAGCAGCCAAGGGTCCTCTGGAAACACCATATATTTT.